This T cell receptor (beta chain) was captured by sequencing in a study of cytomegalovirus exposure and HLA in healthy donors. The CDR3 is 17 amino acids. V shed 1 base and J 2 bases; nucleotides not matched to a gene: 12. The germline V gene encodes CDR1 GTSNPN and CDR2 SVGIG (reference sequence). Overall study results and limits: Cytomegalovirus association was assigned to more than 150 TCR beta chains. At a 0.05 false discovery rate, a later analysis found 15,000 to 20,000 TCR beta sequences to be associated with HLA alleles. While the bulk of TCR sequences proved rare, some public TCRs turned up in many donors. A missense variant in DCLRE1C was later tied to TCR beta V- and J-gene trimming.

Notes on this clone: Its matching antigen is unknown.

Primers for the PCR totalled 60 Vbeta and 13 Jbeta. Generated by immunoSEQ multiplex PCR, the TCRdb table keeps only in-frame clones and is missing some. In the table there are 120,000 to 150,000 clones, under 85% of which are singletons. The V and J genes are TRBV30 and TRBJ1-2; 8 nucleotides align to TRBD1. The source is a man between 18 and 29 years old in good health and CMV-seronegative. The sample was PBMCs. In DNA form, the CDR3 reads TGTGCCTGGAGTGGTTTCGGCAGGGGGCTAAGAAACTATGGCTACACCTTC. It is translated as CAWSGFGRGLRNYGYTF.